This TCR beta chain was identified during a study of CD8+CD57+ T cells in acquired aplastic anemia. Study summary: DNA from sorted CD4+ and CD8+ cells averaged around 3.2 ug.

Genomic DNA provided the template from which TCR beta VDJ and CDR3 profiles were obtained. TCRdb reprocessed the reads with MiXCR, giving one entry per CDR3 protein. The profile shows hundreds of thousands of distinct CDR3 sequences, 50% to 70% of them singletons. This clonotype was observed a few times. As yet, its antigen is unknown. The V end lost 6 bases, the J end lost 5 bases, and 8 bases lay between the germline ends. The CDR3 extends over 13 amino acids. Study results and limitations: Levels of CD8+ Simpson's diversity were not significantly distinct in patients versus controls. Almost 30 shared CD8+ CDR3s appeared highly expressed within patients' immunodominant clones.

The origin of this receptor is a human donor with severe aplastic anemia or a healthy control (not recorded which). The chain employs TRBV12-3 or TRBV12-4 and TRBJ1-6, with D unclear. The sample comprised sorted CD4+, CD8+, or CD8+CD57+ T cells (not recorded which) from PBMCs. In DNA, the CDR3 is TGTGCCAGCAGGCCAGGCGATAATTCACCCCTCCACTTT. This gives the protein CASRPGDNSPLHF.